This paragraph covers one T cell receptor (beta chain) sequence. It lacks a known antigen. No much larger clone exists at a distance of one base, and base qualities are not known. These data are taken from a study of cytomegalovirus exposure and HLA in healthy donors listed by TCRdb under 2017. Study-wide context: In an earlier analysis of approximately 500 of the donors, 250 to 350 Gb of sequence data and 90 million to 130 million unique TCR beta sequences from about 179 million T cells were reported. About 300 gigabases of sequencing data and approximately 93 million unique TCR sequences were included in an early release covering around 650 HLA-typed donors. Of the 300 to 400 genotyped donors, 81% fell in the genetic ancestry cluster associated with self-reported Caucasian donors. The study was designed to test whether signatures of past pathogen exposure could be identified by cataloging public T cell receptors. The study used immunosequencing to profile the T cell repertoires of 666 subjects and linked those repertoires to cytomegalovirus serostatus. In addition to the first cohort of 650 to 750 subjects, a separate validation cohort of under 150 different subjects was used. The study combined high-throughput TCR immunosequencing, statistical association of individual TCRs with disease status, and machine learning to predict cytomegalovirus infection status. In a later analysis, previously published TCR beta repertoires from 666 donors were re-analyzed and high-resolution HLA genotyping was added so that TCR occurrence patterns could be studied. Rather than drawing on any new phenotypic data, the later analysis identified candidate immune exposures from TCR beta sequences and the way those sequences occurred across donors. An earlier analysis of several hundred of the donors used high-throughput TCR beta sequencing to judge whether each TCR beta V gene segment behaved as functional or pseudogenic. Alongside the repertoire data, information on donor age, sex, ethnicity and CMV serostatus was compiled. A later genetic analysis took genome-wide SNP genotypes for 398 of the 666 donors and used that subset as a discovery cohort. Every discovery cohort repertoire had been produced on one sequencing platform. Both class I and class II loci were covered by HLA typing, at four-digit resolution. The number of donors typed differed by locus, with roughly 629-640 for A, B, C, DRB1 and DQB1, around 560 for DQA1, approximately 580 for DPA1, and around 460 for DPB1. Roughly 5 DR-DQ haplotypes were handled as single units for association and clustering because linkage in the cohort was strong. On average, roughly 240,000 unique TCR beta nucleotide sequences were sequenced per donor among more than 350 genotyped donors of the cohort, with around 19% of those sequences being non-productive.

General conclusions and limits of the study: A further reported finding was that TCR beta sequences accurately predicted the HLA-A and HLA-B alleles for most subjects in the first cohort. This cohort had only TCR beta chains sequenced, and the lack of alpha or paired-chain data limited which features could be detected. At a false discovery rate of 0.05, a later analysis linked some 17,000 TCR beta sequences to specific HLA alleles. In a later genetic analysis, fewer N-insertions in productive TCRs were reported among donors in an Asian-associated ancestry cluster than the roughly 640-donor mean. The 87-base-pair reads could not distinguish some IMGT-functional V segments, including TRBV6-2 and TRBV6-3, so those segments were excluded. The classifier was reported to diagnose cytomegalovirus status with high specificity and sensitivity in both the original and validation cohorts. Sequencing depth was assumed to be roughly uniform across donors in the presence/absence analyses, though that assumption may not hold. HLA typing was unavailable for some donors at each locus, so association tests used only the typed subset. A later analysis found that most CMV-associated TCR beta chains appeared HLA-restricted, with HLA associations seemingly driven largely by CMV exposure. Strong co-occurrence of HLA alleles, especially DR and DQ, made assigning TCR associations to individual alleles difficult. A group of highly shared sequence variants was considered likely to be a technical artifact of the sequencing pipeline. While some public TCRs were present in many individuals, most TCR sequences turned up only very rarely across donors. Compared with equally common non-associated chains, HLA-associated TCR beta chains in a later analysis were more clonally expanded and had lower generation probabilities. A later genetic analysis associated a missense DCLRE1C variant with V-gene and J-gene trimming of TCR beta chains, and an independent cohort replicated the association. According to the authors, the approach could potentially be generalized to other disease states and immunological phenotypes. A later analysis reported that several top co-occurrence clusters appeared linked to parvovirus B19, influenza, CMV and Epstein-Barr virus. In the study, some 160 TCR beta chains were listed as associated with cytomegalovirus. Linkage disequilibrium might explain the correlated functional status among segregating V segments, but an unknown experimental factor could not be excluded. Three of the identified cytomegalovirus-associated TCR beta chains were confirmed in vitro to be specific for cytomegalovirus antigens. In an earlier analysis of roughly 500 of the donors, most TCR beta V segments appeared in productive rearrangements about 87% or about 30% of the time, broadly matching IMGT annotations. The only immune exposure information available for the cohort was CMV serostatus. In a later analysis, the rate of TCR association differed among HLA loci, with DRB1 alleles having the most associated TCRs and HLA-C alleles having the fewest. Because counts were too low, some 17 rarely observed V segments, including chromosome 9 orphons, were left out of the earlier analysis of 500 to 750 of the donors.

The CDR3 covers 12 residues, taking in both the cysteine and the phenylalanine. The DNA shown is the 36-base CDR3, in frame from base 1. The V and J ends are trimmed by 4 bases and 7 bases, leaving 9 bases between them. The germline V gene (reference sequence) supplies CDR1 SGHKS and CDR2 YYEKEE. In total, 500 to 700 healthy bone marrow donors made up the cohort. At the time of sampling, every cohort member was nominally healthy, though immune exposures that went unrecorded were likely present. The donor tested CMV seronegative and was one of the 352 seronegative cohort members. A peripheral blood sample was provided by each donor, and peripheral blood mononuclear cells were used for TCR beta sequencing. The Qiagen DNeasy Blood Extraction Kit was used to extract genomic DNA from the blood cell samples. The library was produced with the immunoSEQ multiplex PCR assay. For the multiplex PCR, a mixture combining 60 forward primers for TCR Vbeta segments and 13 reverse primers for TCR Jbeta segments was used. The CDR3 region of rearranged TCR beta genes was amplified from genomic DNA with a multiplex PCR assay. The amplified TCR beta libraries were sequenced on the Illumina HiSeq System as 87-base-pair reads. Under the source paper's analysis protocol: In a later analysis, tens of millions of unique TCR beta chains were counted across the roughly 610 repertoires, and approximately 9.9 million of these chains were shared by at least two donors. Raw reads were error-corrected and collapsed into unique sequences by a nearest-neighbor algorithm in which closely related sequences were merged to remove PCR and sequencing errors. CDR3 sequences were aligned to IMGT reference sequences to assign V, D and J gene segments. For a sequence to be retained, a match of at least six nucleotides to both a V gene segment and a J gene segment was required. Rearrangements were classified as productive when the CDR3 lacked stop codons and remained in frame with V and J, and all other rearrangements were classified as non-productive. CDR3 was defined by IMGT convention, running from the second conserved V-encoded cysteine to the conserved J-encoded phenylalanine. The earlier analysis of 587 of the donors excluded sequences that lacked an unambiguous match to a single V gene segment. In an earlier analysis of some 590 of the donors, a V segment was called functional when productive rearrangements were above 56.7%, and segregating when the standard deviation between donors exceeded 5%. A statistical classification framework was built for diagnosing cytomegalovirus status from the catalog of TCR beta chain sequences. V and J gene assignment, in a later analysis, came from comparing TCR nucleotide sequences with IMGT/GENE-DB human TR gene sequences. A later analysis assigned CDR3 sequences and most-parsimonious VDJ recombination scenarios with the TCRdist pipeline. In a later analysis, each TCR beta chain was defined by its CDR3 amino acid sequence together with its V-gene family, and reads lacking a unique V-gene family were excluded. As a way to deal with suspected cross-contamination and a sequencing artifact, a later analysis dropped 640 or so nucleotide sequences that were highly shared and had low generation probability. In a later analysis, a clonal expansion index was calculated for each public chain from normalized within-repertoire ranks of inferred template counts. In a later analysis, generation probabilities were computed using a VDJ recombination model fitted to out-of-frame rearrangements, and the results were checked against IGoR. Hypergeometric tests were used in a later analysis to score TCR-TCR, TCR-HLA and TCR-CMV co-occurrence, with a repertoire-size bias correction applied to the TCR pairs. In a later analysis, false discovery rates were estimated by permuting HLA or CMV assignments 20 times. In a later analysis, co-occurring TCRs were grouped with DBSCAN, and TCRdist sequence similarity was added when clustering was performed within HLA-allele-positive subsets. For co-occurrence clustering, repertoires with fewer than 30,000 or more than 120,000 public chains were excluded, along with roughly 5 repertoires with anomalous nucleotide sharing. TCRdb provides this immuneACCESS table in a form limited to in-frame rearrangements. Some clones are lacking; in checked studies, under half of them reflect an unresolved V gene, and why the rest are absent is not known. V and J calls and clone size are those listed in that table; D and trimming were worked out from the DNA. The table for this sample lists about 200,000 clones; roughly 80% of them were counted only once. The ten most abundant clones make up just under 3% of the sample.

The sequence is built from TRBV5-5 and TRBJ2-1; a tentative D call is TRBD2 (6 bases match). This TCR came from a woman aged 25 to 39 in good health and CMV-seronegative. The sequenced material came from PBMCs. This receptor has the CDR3 CASSTGGNEQFF. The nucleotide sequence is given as TGTGCCAGCAGCACTGGGGGGAATGAGCAGTTCTTC.